This TCR beta chain derives from a study of cytomegalovirus exposure and HLA in healthy donors. The overall study: A subsequent analysis stated that the 120 or so validation repertoires were run on the same platform as the roughly 700 first-cohort repertoires. Whole-study results and caveats: Most TCRs appeared rarely, but some public TCRs recurred in many donors. Within the approximately 120 validation repertoires, first-cohort TCR clusters tended to co-occur, according to a later analysis.

Worth noting for this clone: The antigen is unknown.

Assay: immunoSEQ multiplex PCR; the TCRdb copy retains only in-frame clones and omits some. The table shows approximately 300,000 clones, with 75% to 90% occurring only once. V lost 2 bases and J lost 4; bases outside the gene matches: 3. The CDR3 is 15 residues long. Germline loops: CDR1 MNHEY, CDR2 SVGAGI. The TCR was taken from a woman under 30 in good health and CMV-seronegative. The J gene is TRBJ2-2, the V gene TRBV6-5, with 8 bases identical to TRBD2. The sample was PBMCs. The CDR3 DNA reads as TGTGCCAGCAGTTACGACGGGGGGGGCACCGGGGAGCTGTTTTTT. Its protein is CASSYDGGGTGELFF.